The text below deals with one TCR beta chain. The antigen remains unidentified. Then a second PCR, running roughly 7 to 11 cycles, was carried out with a sample-barcoded 5' primer and a J-beta primer mix. In TCRdb, the 5' RACE reads were re-called with MiXCR into one record per CDR3 protein. The sample shows 700,000 to 950,000 distinct CDR3 sequences, about 42% of them seen only once. The sample comes from a study of blood T cells in healthy people across ages. Germline V CDR1 and CDR2: MDHEN, SYDVKM. Trimming removed 2 bases at V and 7 bases at J, with 20 bases between. The CDR3 is made up of 17 amino acids. Findings of the study overall: CMV status of donors was not determined, possibly confounding expanded clonotype changes. Fewer expanded clones and more diversity marked long-lived versus aged donors.

The J gene is TRBJ1-4, the V gene TRBV28; D is possibly TRBD1 (6 bases). The sample was blood. The TCR was taken from a woman aged 55-70 years in good health. CDR3 amino acids: CASSLPLVQGSGEKLFF. CDR3 nucleotide sequence: TGTGCCAGCAGTTTACCACTTGTACAGGGCTCCGGTGAAAAACTGTTTTTT.